This T cell receptor beta chain emerged from a study of blood T cell repertoires in COVID-19. Overall study context: Spain, Italy and the United States supplied samples that represented acute and convalescent COVID-19.

Authors' data handling: It was from reference gene primer amplification that nucleated cell counts were estimated. TCRdb's copy holds only in-frame clones and misses some; the assay was immunoSEQ multiplex PCR. V and J calls and clone size are given by that table; D and trimming were obtained from the DNA. The data show about 190,000 clones, with over 70% seen just once and roughly 2.9% held by the top ten. Trimming stripped 0 bases from V and 0 bases from J, with 16 bases between. The CDR3 loop spans 17 amino acids. From germline, CDR1 is GTSNPN and CDR2 SVGIG (reference sequence). The sample comprised peripheral blood. This TCR came from a man between 50 and 59 years old with active or convalescent COVID-19. The gene calls are TRBV30 and TRBJ2-3; the D gene is possibly TRBD2 (6 bases). The CDR3 DNA follows: TGTGCCTGGAGTGTACGTAGGGACTTTACTAGCACAGATACGCAGTATTTT. Translated: CAWSVRRDFTSTDTQYF.